This T cell receptor (beta chain) was identified during a study of long-term antiretroviral therapy in people with HIV. The V and J ends lost 3 bases and 12 bases, in that order; junction bases with no gene match: 5. The CDR3 sequence is 11 residues long. Per germline, CDR1 SGHTS and CDR2 YDEGEE. This clone was seen a handful of times. Version v3.0 of the immunoSEQ assay ran at survey level. Measured with immunoSEQ multiplex PCR; TCRdb has only the in-frame clones, and not every one. The sample has roughly 30,000 clones, 75% to 85% seen once. This receptor was identified in a man aged 40-50 years with HIV. The V call is TRBV5-8, the J call TRBJ2-7, with 8 bases aligning to TRBD1. This specimen consisted of unsorted PBMCs, obtained 0.3 years after starting antiretroviral therapy. In DNA, the CDR3 is TGTGCCAGCAGCTACGGACAGGGCTGGTACTTC. Residues: CASSYGQGWYF.